This T cell receptor (beta chain) is drawn from a study of T cell responses to AZD1222 COVID-19 vaccine. Only in-frame clones appear in the TCRdb table, and some are missing; sequencing was by immunoSEQ multiplex PCR. The sample lists some 16,000 clones, about four fifths occurring once. General study findings and limits: Mostly white British, mostly female donors; authors suggested clonal diversity may be underestimated. Reportedly, nearly half of unique spike TCRs recognized epitopes outside B.1.351/B.1.1.7 mutations. With dominance at 160-218 and 743-854, vaccine-associated CD4 TCRs spanned spike. All repertoire sampling was performed exclusively after the peak T cell response.

Comment on this clone: Its antigen remains unidentified.

CDR1 and CDR2 from the germline V gene are SGHTA and FQGNSA. This CDR3 is built from 12 residues. The ends were cut back, 2 bases at V and 6 bases at J, with 5 bases in the middle. The TCR comes from an adult who received the AZD1222 COVID-19 vaccine. V usage is TRBV7-2 and J usage is TRBJ2-1; D not certain. This specimen was peripheral blood, taken 28 days after the second AZD1222 dose. The CDR3 DNA is TGTGCCAGCAGCTTACCCCTCAATGAGCAGTTCTTC. This codes for CASSLPLNEQFF.